The 31 T cell receptor beta chains below were found in one sample sequenced in a study of high-grade serous ovarian cancer treatment subgroups. Tumor samples were taken before definitive surgery or chemotherapy. TCRdb's copy holds only in-frame clones and misses some; the assay was immunoSEQ multiplex PCR. The sample lists around 7,700 clones, approximately 72% seen once, with almost 6% in the top ten. Sequenced input: tumor tissue. The origin of the receptors is a human donor with high-grade serous ovarian cancer.

This clone was seen just once. The chain carries TRBV27 and TRBJ1-2; 7 positions match TRBD1. V lost 6 bases and J lost 8; bases outside the gene matches: 12. Germline V gene data show CDR1 as MNHEY and CDR2 as SMNVEV (reference sequence). There are 14 residues in the CDR3. In DNA form, the CDR3 reads TGTGCCAGCAGACCACAGGGGTTTGATCAAGGCTACACCTTC. Its protein product is CASRPQGFDQGYTF.

The chain links TRBV9 to TRBJ2-7; 7 nucleotides agree with TRBD1. Germline assignment: CDR1 SGDLS and CDR2 YYNGEE. The CDR3 covers 15 residues. V shed 0 bases and J 2 bases; nucleotides not matched to a gene: 5. The CDR3 bases are TGTGCCAGCAGCGTAGAGGGGACAGATCCCTACGAGCAGTACTTC. Translation: CASSVEGTDPYEQYF. Using reference TRBV9 and TRBJ2-7 for the parts outside the CDR3, the full variable domain is DSGVTQTPKHLITATGQRVTLRCSPRSGDLSVYWYQQSLDQGLQFLIQYYNGEERAKGNILERFSAQQFPDLHSELNLSSLELGDSALYFCASSVEGTDPYEQYFGPGTRLTVT.

This chain connects TRBV5-4 to TRBJ2-7, with 13 positions matching TRBD2. The CDR3 length is 18 residues. After removal of 6 bases from V and 6 bases from J, the junction contained 18 bases not matched to a gene. CDR1 is SGHNT, CDR2 YYREEE, per germline (reference sequence). The CDR3 spells CASTDSGLAGAAGSEQYF. The CDR3 nucleotides are TGTGCCAGCACCGATTCAGGACTAGCGGGAGCAGCTGGCTCCGAGCAGTACTTC.

V and J are TRBV9 and TRBJ2-1; TRBD1 agrees at 7 bases. Germline lookup yields CDR1 SGDLS and CDR2 YYNGEE. After removal of 0 bases from V and 8 bases from J, the junction contained 8 bases not matched to a gene. CDR3 length: 15 residues. This chain's CDR3 is CASSVAGDTGDEQFF. CDR3 sequence (DNA): TGTGCCAGCAGCGTAGCTGGGGATACAGGGGATGAGCAGTTCTTC.

The V gene is TRBV11-3, the J gene TRBJ2-6; D unresolved. The CDR3 runs to 15 residues. V was clipped by 2 bases and J by 1 base, with 6 bases between them. The germline CDR1 and CDR2 sequences are SGHNT and YENEEA. For the CDR3, the DNA is TGTGCCAGCAGCTTAAGCGCGTCTGGGGCCAACGTCCTGACTTTC. It is translated as CASSLSASGANVLTF.

This clone was counted a single time. The rearrangement joins TRBV28 to TRBJ1-1, with D perhaps matching TRBD1 (5 bases). The CDR3 sequence is 12 residues long. CDR1 and CDR2 (germline): MDHEN, SYDVKM. Trimming removed 8 bases from V and 0 bases from J, with 7 bases in between. The CDR3 coding sequence is TGTGCCAGCGTGACAGTGAACACTGAAGCTTTCTTT. Translation gives CASVTVNTEAFF.

The CDR3 DNA sequence: TGCAGCGCCCCACTAGCTAAGGAGCAGTTCTTC. This gives the protein CSAPLAKEQFF. The rearrangement joins TRBV29-1 to TRBJ2-1; tentatively, D is TRBD2 (6 bases). The CDR3 is 11 amino acids. The V end was cut by 7 bases, the J end by 10 bases, with 14 bases between. Germline lookup yields CDR1 SQVTM and CDR2 ANQGSEA.

The gene calls are TRBV19 and TRBJ2-7, with D perhaps matching TRBD1 (5 bases). CDR1 and CDR2 (germline): LNHDA, SQIVND (reference sequence). Trimming took 4 bases from V and 7 from J, leaving 8 bases between them. CDR3 length equals 11 residues. In DNA, the CDR3 is TGTGCCAGTAGTACTAGGGGAGAGCAGTACTTC. This gives the protein CASSTRGEQYF.

This chain connects TRBV5-1 to TRBJ1-4; possibly TRBD1 for D (6 bases). V gave up 4 bases and J gave up 3 bases, with 13 bases separating them. The CDR3 loop spans 15 amino acids. Germline V lookup: CDR1 SGHRS, CDR2 YFSETQ. The CDR3 DNA is TGCGCCAGCAGCCCGACAGGAGGCCCTAATGAAAAACTGTTTTTT. Translation: CASSPTGGPNEKLFF. The entire variable domain, with the rest obtained from reference TRBV5-1 and TRBJ1-4, is as follows: KAGVTQTPRYLIKTRGQQVTLSCSPISGHRSVSWYQQTPGQGLQFLFEYFSETQRNKGNFPGRFSGRQFSNSRSEMNVSTLELGDSALYLCASSPTGGPNEKLFFGSGTQLSVL.

The CDR3 nucleotides read TGTGCCAGCAGCGTAGTCCCTGACAGTCACCAAGCTTTCTTT. Translated: CASSVVPDSHQAFF. V and J are TRBV9 and TRBJ1-1; perhaps TRBD1 as D (5 bases). V shed 0 bases and J shed 9 bases, with 15 bases lying between them. This CDR3 is 14 amino acids long. Germline V gene data show CDR1 as SGDLS and CDR2 as YYNGEE.

This chain links TRBV18 with TRBJ2-7; tentatively, D is TRBD1 (6 bases). CDR1 is KGHSH, CDR2 LQKENI, per germline. This CDR3 region has 13 residues. V was pared by 0 bases and J by 6 bases, with 9 bases between. CDR3 in DNA: TGTGCCAGCTCACCACCGGTAGGGGGCGAGCAGTACTTC. It yields the protein CASSPPVGGEQYF.

V usage is TRBV19 and J usage is TRBJ2-1, with no clear D. The CDR3 runs 12 residues. With 3 bases removed from V and 6 bases from J, the gap between germline ends came to 6 bases. CDR1 and CDR2 from the germline V gene are LNHDA and SQIVND (reference sequence). The DNA of the CDR3 is TGTGCCAGTAGTATCAGTCGCAATGAGCAGTTCTTC. Its protein product is CASSISRNEQFF.

The CDR3 DNA reads TGTGCCAGCAGCCGGAGGGCTAGTATTCTCAATGAGCAGTTCTTC. Encoded protein: CASSRRASILNEQFF. V and J are TRBV28 and TRBJ2-1, with a possible D match to TRBD2 (6 bases). The CDR3 sequence is 15 residues long. Germline CDR1 MDHEN, CDR2 SYDVKM. Between the trimmed V and J ends, which lost 6 bases and 6 bases, there was a span of 18 bases.

V gene TRBV21-1 combines with J gene TRBJ2-5; the table assigns TRBD1, which was not confirmed against the DNA. TRBV21-1 is a recognized pseudogene. The CDR3 is made up of 8 amino acids. The CDR3 DNA reads TGTGCCAGCCCAGGCCAGTACTTC. This gives the protein CASPGQYF.

The chain is built from TRBV5-1 and TRBJ2-2; 16 bases map to TRBD2. CDR1 SGHRS and CDR2 YFSETQ come from the germline V gene. The CDR3 runs to 16 residues. J gave up 5 bases and V 4 bases, and 2 bases lay outside the gene matches. CDR3 region: CASSMGLAGGTGELFF. CDR3 DNA sequence: TGCGCCAGCAGCATGGGACTAGCGGGAGGGACCGGGGAGCTGTTTTTT.

The rearrangement joins TRBV7-3 to TRBJ2-5, with a possible D match to TRBD1 (6 bases). V was pared by 3 bases and J by 4 bases, with 9 bases between. This CDR3 is 13 amino acids long. The V gene's germline CDR1 is SGHTA and CDR2 FQGTGA. CDR3 nucleotide sequence: TGTGCCAGCAGCTTTTTAGGGGGAGAGACCCAGTACTTC. Its translation: CASSFLGGETQYF.

This sequence joins TRBV2 and TRBJ2-7, with a tentative D call TRBD2 (6 bases). Trimming removed 1 base at V and 0 bases at J, with 13 bases between. The CDR3 runs to 16 residues. The V gene's germline CDR1 is SNHLY and CDR2 FYNNEI. The chain's CDR3 is CASSEEGSGSSYEQYF. CDR3 coding DNA: TGTGCCAGCAGTGAAGAGGGATCCGGGAGCTCCTACGAGCAGTACTTC. Full variable domain (remainder filled in from reference TRBV2 and TRBJ2-7): EPEVTQTPSHQVTQMGQEVILRCVPISNHLYFYWYRQILGQKVEFLVSFYNNEISEKSEIFDDQFSVERPDGSNFTLKIRSTKLEDSAMYFCASSEEGSGSSYEQYFGPGTRLTVT.

The V call is TRBV5-1, the J call TRBJ2-7; D could derive from TRBD1 or TRBD2 (5 bases each). Germline CDR1 is SGHRS and CDR2 is YFSETQ. V was pared by 4 bases and J by 0 bases, with 11 bases between. There are 14 residues in the CDR3. CDR3 nucleotide sequence: TGCGCCAGCAGCATTGGGACGGGCTCCTACGAGCAGTACTTC. Translating it yields CASSIGTGSYEQYF.

The V call is TRBV11-3, the J call TRBJ2-7; 8 bases fit TRBD2. In germline, CDR1 is SGHNT, CDR2 YENEEA. Losses at the gene ends were 5 bases for V and 0 bases for J; bases not matched to a gene: 12. CDR3 length equals 17 residues. CDR3 bases: TGTGCCAGCAGCGCCGGGGGACTAGGTGACAGCTCCTACGAGCAGTACTTC. It translates to CASSAGGLGDSSYEQYF. Filled out from reference TRBV11-3 and TRBJ2-7, the complete variable domain reads EAGVVQSPRYKIIEKKQPVAFWCNPISGHNTLYWYLQNLGQGPELLIRYENEEAVDDSQLPKDRFSAERLKGVDSTLKIQPAELGDSAVYLCASSAGGLGDSSYEQYFGPGTRLTVT.

The V and J genes are TRBV14 and TRBJ2-5, with a possible D match to TRBD2 (6 bases). Per germline, CDR1 SGHDN and CDR2 FVKESK. CDR3 length: 13 amino acids. The ends were cut back, 2 bases at V and 5 bases at J, with 9 bases in the middle. CDR3 nucleotides: TGTGCCAGCAGCCAATGGGGGGAGGAGACCCAGTACTTC. As protein: CASSQWGEETQYF.

The V and J genes are TRBV7-2 and TRBJ1-2, with 12 bases lining up with TRBD1. The V and J ends lost 4 bases and 5 bases, in that order; junction bases with no gene match: 8. Looked up from germline, CDR1 is SGHTA and CDR2 is FQGNSA. This CDR3 is 16 amino acids long. CDR3 residues: CASSWPGTGGAYGYTF. The CDR3 DNA follows: TGTGCCAGCAGCTGGCCCGGGACAGGGGGCGCGTATGGCTACACCTTC.

This clone was observed a handful of times. The V and J genes are TRBV9 and TRBJ1-1; D might be TRBD1 (5 bases). The V end lost 0 bases, the J end lost 3 bases, and 9 bases lay between the germline ends. CDR1 and CDR2 from the germline V gene are SGDLS and YYNGEE. This CDR3 is 14 amino acids long. The CDR3 loop is CASSVEGIDTEAFF. The CDR3 coding sequence is TGTGCCAGCAGCGTAGAGGGGATCGACACTGAAGCTTTCTTT.

V is TRBV28 and J is TRBJ1-5; TRBD1 aligns across 7 bases. The CDR3 covers 14 residues. Per germline, CDR1 MDHEN and CDR2 SYDVKM. V lost 6 bases to trimming and J lost 4 bases; unmatched junction nucleotides: 6. Here the CDR3 DNA reads TGTGCCAGCAGCGGTACAGGGGCAAATCAGCCCCAGCATTTT. This codes for CASSGTGANQPQHF.

About this clone: A junction boundary mismatches the germline segment, possibly from a read error. The same CDR3 also results from other DNA sequences found in this sample. This rearrangement joins TRBV19 to TRBJ1-1, with 7 nucleotides matching TRBD1. The germline V gene has CDR1 LNHDA and CDR2 SQIVND (reference sequence). The CDR3 spans 13 residues. DNA of the CDR3: TGTGCCAGTAGTCGAAGGGGGCTAACTGAGGCTTTCTTT. Encoded protein: CASSRRGLTEAFF.

The chain couples TRBV27 to TRBJ1-4; no definite D call. Germline V gene lookup returns CDR1 MNHEY and CDR2 SMNVEV (reference sequence). V shed 1 base and J shed 8 bases, with 11 bases lying between them. The CDR3 has 14 residues. CDR3 DNA: TGTGCCAGCAGTTTATGGGCGTTGGGCGAAAAACTGTTTTTT. Translating gives CASSLWALGEKLFF.

The rearrangement links TRBV7-3 to TRBJ2-4, with 9 bases aligning to TRBD1. Unmatched junction bases numbered 10, after V lost 2 bases and J lost 11 bases. This CDR3 region has 15 residues. Germline V gives CDR1 SGHTA, CDR2 FQGTGA. The DNA of the CDR3 is TGTGCCAGCAGCTTAGGGTCCGGGACAGGGCACGTTCAGTACTTC. This encodes CASSLGSGTGHVQYF.

This clone turned up a few times. This chain uses TRBV18 with TRBJ1-5, with D hard to call. Germline-derived CDR1 and CDR2 are KGHSH and LQKENI. This CDR3 region has 15 residues. V shed 0 bases and J shed 2 bases, with 8 bases lying between them. In nucleotides, the CDR3 is TGTGCCAGCTCACCACCGACTAGTGGCAATCAGCCCCAGCATTTT. Protein: CASSPPTSGNQPQHF.

This chain uses TRBV7-2 with TRBJ2-1; TRBD1 might be the D (8 bases). The CDR3 has 15 amino acids. V gave up 2 bases and J gave up 6 bases, with 14 bases separating them. Germline V gene sequence: CDR1 SGHTA, CDR2 FQGNSA. CDR3 region: CASSLNRGGFNEQFF. The CDR3 coding sequence is TGTGCCAGCAGCTTAAACAGGGGGGGATTCAATGAGCAGTTCTTC.

The chain couples TRBV5-1 to TRBJ2-7, with 8 bases that match TRBD2. Germline CDR1 reads SGHRS; CDR2 reads YFSETQ. The CDR3 runs to 17 residues. The trim removed 3 bases at V and 2 bases at J, leaving 13 bases unmatched. The CDR3 bases are TGCGCCAGCAGCTCGTCGGGGGGGGTAGCGGAGGCCTACGAGCAGTACTTC. It translates to CASSSSGGVAEAYEQYF.

The chain is built from TRBV2 and TRBJ2-6; D not resolved. CDR1 and CDR2 (germline): SNHLY, FYNNEI. Between the trimmed V and J ends, which lost 5 bases and 3 bases, there was a span of 5 bases. The CDR3 extends over 13 amino acids. The CDR3 DNA reads as TGTGCCAGCAGTTTGGTTGGGGCCAACGTCCTGACTTTC. The encoded protein is CASSLVGANVLTF.

The genes are TRBV7-9 and TRBJ2-1; 13 nucleotides agree with TRBD2. Germline CDR1 is SEHNR and CDR2 is FQNEAQ (reference sequence). Losses at the gene ends were 5 bases for V and 0 bases for J; bases not matched to a gene: 10. The CDR3 has 19 amino acids. The CDR3 loop reads CASSPSTSGRERSYNEQFF. As DNA, the CDR3 is TGTGCCAGCAGCCCTAGTACTAGCGGGAGGGAGCGCTCCTACAATGAGCAGTTCTTC.